This is a list of T cell receptor beta chains from one sample in a study of cytomegalovirus exposure and HLA in healthy donors. TCRdb's copy holds only in-frame clones and misses some; the assay was immunoSEQ multiplex PCR. There are some 190,000 clones in the sample; roughly 9.4% occur only once, and over 1% lies in the top ten. What was sequenced was PBMCs. These receptors were taken from a woman aged 25 to 45 in good health and CMV-seropositive. The CDR3 runs from the conserved cysteine through the conserved F or W. The order of the fields is J gene, V gene, CDR3 protein.

j_gene: TRBJ2-7; v_gene: TRBV18; CDR3aa: CASSPSRDEQYF
j_gene: TRBJ2-3; v_gene: TRBV7-9; CDR3aa: CASSLDHEGAADTQYF
j_gene: TRBJ1-1; v_gene: TRBV18; CDR3aa: CASSLRTGVDAFF
j_gene: TRBJ2-3; v_gene: TRBV7-6; CDR3aa: CASSQGRREGADTQYF
j_gene: TRBJ1-5; v_gene: TRBV6-5; CDR3aa: CASSSTGFSNQPQHF
j_gene: TRBJ1-2; v_gene: TRBV19; CDR3aa: CASSLQQGIYGYTF
j_gene: TRBJ1-1; v_gene: TRBV19; CDR3aa: CASSYGNTEAFF
j_gene: TRBJ2-1; v_gene: TRBV4-2; CDR3aa: CAGSPAGVAANNEQFF
j_gene: TRBJ2-7; v_gene: TRBV2; CDR3aa: CASSGGSGQGGLGGPYEQYF
j_gene: TRBJ2-1; v_gene: TRBV6-1; CDR3aa: CASSVGGTGENEQFF
j_gene: TRBJ1-5; v_gene: TRBV28; CDR3aa: CASSGTGGGQPQHF
j_gene: TRBJ2-2; v_gene: TRBV11-3; CDR3aa: CASSPDLFTGELFF
j_gene: TRBJ2-2; v_gene: TRBV18; CDR3aa: CASSPSTGELFF
j_gene: TRBJ1-2; v_gene: TRBV5-1; CDR3aa: CASTTGLKGGYTF
j_gene: TRBJ1-5; v_gene: TRBV19; CDR3aa: CASIRRGRAVDQPQHF
j_gene: TRBJ2-5; v_gene: TRBV11-2; CDR3aa: CASSLDLQAGSRETQYF
j_gene: TRBJ2-3; v_gene: TRBV5-5; CDR3aa: CASSLASSGLTDTQYF
j_gene: TRBJ2-3; v_gene: TRBV9; CDR3aa: CASNIAGSTDTQYF
j_gene: TRBJ1-3; v_gene: TRBV6-1; CDR3aa: CASSEGDPRGGNTIYF
j_gene: TRBJ1-1; v_gene: TRBV4-1; CDR3aa: CASSQVGQGWNTEAFF
j_gene: TRBJ1-1; v_gene: TRBV19; CDR3aa: CASNRPPGGRNTEAFF
j_gene: TRBJ2-1; v_gene: TRBV13; CDR3aa: CASSFPLSGLNNEQFF
j_gene: TRBJ2-7; v_gene: TRBV10-2; CDR3aa: CASSPEREQYF
j_gene: TRBJ2-5; v_gene: TRBV5-1; CDR3aa: CASSFVGPGETQYF